This record covers a single TCR beta chain. This CDR3 region has 15 residues. Germline-derived CDR1 and CDR2 are LNHDA and SQIVND (reference sequence). The trim removed 4 bases at V and 6 bases at J, leaving 9 bases unmatched. The PCR ran on 60 Vbeta and 13 Jbeta primers. Clones were sequenced by immunoSEQ multiplex PCR, and TCRdb holds only the in-frame ones, with some missing. The sample has some 180,000 clones, more than 75% seen once. This sample is part of a study of cytomegalovirus exposure and HLA in healthy donors. The sample comprised PBMCs. This TCR came from a man aged 40-55 years in good health and CMV-seronegative. The chain links TRBV19 to TRBJ2-1, with 7 bases lining up with TRBD2. The CDR3 sequence is CASSNMASGSNEQFF. The CDR3 DNA reads as TGTGCCAGTAGTAATATGGCTAGCGGATCCAATGAGCAGTTCTTC.